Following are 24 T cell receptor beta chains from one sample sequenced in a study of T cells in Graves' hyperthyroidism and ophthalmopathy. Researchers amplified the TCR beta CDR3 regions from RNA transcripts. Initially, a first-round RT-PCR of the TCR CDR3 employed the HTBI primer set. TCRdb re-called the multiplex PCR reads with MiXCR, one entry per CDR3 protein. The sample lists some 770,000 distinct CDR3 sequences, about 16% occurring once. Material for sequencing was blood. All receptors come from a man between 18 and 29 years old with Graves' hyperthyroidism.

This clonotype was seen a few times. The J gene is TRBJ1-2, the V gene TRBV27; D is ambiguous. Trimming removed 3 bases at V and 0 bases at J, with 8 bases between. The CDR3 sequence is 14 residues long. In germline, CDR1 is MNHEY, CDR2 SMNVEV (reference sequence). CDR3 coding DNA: TGTGCCAGCAGTTTGGCACGAGCTAACTATGGCTACACCTTC. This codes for CASSLARANYGYTF.

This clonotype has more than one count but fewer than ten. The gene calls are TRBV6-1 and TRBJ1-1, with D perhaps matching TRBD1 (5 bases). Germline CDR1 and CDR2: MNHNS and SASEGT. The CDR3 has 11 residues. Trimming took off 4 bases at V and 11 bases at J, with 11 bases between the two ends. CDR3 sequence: CASSGTSVAFF. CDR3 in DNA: TGTGCCAGCAGTGGGACATCCGTGGCTTTCTTT.

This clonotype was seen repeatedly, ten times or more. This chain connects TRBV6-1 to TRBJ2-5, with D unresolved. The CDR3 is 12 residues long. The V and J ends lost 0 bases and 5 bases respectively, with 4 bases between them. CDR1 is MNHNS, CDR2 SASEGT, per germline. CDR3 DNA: TGTGCCAGCAGTGAAGCCGGGGAGACCCAGTACTTC. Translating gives CASSEAGETQYF.

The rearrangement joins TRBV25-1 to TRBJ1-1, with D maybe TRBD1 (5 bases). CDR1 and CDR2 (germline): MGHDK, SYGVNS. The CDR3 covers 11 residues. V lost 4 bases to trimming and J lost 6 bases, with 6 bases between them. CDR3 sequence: CASSGGAEAFF. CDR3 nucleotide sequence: TGTGCCAGCAGTGGGGGGGCTGAAGCTTTCTTT.

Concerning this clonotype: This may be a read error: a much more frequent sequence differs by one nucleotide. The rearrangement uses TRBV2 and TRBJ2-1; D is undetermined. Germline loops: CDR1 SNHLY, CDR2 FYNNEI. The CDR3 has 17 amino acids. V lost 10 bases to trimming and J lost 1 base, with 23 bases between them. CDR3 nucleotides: TGTGCCACGCCACCTGGGTCTCGCCAAGGGTCCTACAATGAGCAGTTCTTC. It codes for CATPPGSRQGSYNEQFF.

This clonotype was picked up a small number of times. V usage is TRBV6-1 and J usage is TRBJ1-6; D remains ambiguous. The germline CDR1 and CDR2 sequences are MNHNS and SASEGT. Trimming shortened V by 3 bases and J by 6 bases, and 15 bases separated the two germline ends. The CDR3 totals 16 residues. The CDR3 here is CASSERAASVNSPLHF. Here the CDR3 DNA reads TGTGCCAGCAGTGAGAGGGCGGCCTCGGTTAATTCACCCCTCCACTTT.

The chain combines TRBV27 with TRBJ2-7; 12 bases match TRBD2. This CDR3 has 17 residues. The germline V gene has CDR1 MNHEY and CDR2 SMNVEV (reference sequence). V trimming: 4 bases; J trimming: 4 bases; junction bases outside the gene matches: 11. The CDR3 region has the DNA TGTGCCAGCAGTTCGATCCGGACTAGCGGGAAGGTGTACGAGCAGTACTTC. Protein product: CASSSIRTSGKVYEQYF.

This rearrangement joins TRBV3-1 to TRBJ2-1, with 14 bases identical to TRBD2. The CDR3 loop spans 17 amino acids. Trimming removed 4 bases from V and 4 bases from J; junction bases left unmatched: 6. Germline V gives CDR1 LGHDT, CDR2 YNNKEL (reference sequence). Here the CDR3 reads CASSPGLAGVGYNEQFF. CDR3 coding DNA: TGTGCCAGCAGCCCGGGACTAGCGGGAGTGGGGTACAATGAGCAGTTCTTC.

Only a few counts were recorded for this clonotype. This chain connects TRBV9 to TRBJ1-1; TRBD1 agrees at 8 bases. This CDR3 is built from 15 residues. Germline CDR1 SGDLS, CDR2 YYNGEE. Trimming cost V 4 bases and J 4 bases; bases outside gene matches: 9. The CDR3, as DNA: TGTGCCAGCAGCATGCAGGGGGCGCGGGGCACTGAAGCTTTCTTT. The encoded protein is CASSMQGARGTEAFF.

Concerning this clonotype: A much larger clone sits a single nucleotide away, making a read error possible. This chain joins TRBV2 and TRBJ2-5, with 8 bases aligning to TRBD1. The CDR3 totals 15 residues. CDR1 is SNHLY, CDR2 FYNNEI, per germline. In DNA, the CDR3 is TGTGCCAGCAGTGAGCGGACAGGGCGGGAAGAGACCCAGCACTTC. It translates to CASSERTGREETQHF.

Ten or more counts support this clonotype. The CDR3 here is CSAPAGQGAGYTQYF. The CDR3 DNA reads TGCAGTGCTCCCGCGGGACAGGGGGCGGGTTATACGCAGTATTTT. This chain links TRBV20-1 with TRBJ2-3; 12 nucleotides match TRBD1. The germline V gene has CDR1 DFQATT and CDR2 SNEGSKA (reference sequence). J lost 7 bases, V lost 5 bases, and 10 bases had no gene match. The CDR3 has 15 residues.

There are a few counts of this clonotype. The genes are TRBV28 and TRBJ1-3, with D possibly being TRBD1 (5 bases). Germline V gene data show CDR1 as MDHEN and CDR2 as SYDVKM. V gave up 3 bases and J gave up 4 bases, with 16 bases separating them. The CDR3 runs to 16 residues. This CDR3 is CASSFDRQPRGNTIYF. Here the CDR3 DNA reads TGTGCCAGCAGTTTTGACAGACAACCGCGAGGAAACACCATATATTTT.

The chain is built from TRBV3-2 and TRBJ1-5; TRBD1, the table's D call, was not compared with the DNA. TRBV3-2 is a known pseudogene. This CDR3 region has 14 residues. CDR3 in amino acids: CSGGDRGPNQPQHF. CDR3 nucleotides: TGCTCGGGTGGGGACAGGGGGCCCAATCAGCCCCAGCATTTT.

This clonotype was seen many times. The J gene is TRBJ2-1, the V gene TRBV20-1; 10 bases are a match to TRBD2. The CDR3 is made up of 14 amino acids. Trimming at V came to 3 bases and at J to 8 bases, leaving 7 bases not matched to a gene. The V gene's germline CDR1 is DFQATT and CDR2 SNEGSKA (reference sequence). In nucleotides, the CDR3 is TGCAGTGCTAGTGGACTAGCGGCGATTGATGAGCAGTTCTTC. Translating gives CSASGLAAIDEQFF.

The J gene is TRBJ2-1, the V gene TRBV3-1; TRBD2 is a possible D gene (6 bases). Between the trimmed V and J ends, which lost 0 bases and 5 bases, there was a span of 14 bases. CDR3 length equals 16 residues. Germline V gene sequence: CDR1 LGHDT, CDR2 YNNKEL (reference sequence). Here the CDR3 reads CASSQDAGPPHNEQFF. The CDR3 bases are TGTGCCAGCAGCCAAGATGCGGGACCCCCCCACAATGAGCAGTTCTTC.

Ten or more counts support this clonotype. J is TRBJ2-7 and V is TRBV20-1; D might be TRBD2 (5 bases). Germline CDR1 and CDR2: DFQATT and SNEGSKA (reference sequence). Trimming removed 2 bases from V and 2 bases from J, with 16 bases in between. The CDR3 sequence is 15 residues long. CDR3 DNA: TGCAGTGCTAGAAATTTCCGGCGGCGGGCCTACGAGCAGTACTTC. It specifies CSARNFRRRAYEQYF.

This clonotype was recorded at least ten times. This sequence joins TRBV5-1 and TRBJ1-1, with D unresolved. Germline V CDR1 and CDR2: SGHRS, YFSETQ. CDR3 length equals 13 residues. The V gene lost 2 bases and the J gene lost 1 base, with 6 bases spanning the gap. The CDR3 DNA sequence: TGCGCCAGCAGCTTTTACGGGAACACTGAAGCTTTCTTT. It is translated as CASSFYGNTEAFF.

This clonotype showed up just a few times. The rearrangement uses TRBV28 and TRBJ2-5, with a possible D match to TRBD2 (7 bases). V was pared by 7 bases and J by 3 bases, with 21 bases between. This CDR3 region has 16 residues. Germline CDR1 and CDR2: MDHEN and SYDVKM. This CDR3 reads CASKGGARGWEETQYF. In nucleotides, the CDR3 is TGTGCCAGCAAGGGGGGGGCGAGGGGGTGGGAAGAGACCCAGTACTTC.

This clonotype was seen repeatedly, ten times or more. Written as DNA, the CDR3 is TGTGCTAGTGCCCCCGGTTCCCTAGGGGAGACCCAGTACTTC. Encoded protein: CASAPGSLGETQYF. The rearrangement uses TRBV12-5 and TRBJ2-5, with D unresolved. V shed 7 bases and J shed 5 bases, with 17 bases lying between them. The CDR3 has 14 residues. Germline CDR1 and CDR2: LGHNT and FRNRAP.

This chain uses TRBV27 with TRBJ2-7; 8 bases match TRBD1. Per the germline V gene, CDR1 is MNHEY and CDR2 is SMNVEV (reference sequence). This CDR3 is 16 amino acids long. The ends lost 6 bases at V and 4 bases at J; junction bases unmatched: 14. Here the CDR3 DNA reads TGTGCCAGCAGAAAGTGGCCCCAGGGGGCGATATACGAGCAGTACTTC. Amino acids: CASRKWPQGAIYEQYF.

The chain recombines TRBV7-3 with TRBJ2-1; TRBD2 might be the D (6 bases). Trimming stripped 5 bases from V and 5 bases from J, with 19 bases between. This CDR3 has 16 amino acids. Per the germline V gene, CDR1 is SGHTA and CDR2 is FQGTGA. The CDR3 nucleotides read TGTGCCAGCAGCCTGGGACTTTTTTTGGGGGACAATGAGCAGTTCTTC. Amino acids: CASSLGLFLGDNEQFF. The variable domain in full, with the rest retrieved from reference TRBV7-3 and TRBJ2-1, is GAGVSQTPSNKVTEKGKYVELRCDPISGHTALYWYRQSLGQGPEFLIYFQGTGAADDSGLPNDRFFAVRPEGSVSTLKIQRTERGDSAVYLCASSLGLFLGDNEQFFGPGTRLTVL.

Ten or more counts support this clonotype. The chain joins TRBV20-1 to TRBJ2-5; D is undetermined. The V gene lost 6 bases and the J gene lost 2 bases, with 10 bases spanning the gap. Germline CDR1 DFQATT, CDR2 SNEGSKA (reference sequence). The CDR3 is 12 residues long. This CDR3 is CSAPDGQETQYF. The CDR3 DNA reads TGCAGTGCCCCCGACGGGCAAGAGACCCAGTACTTC.

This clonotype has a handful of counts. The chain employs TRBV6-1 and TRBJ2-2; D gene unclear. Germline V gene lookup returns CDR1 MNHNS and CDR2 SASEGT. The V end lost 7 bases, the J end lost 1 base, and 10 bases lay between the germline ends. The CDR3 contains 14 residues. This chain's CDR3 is CASKRGWNTGELFF. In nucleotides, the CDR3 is TGTGCCAGCAAACGTGGCTGGAACACCGGGGAGCTGTTTTTT.

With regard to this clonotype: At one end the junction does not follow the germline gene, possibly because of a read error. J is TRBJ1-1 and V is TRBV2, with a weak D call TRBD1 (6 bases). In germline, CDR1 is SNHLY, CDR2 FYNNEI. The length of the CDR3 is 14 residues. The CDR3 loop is CASSGGGGNPEAFF. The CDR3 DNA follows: TGTGCCAGCAGTGGAGGGGGGGGGAACCCTGAAGCTTTCTTT.